The 21 T cell receptor beta chains in this list originate from one sample, sequenced in a study of T cells expressing NK-cell markers. TCRdb re-analyzed the 5' RACE reads; it lists each CDR3 protein once, without DNA. The repertoire table contains 400,000 to 550,000 distinct CDR3 sequences. What was sequenced was blood T cells: a sorted CD56 or NKG2C T cell subset, CD4+ or CD8+ T cells, or bulk PBMC T cells (not recorded which). These receptors were collected from a woman aged 18 to 75 in good health.

The V call is TRBV6-1, the J call TRBJ1-4. Germline CDR1 is MNHNS and CDR2 is SASEGT. The CDR3 is 14 residues long. The CDR3 here is CASTMSGWGEKLFF.

CDR3 protein: CASSAGRGGTEAFF. V usage is TRBV25-1 and J usage is TRBJ1-1; TCRdb lists TRBD1, though no DNA is available to test this call. The CDR3 consists of 14 residues. Germline CDR1 is MGHDK and CDR2 is SYGVNS.

The chain couples TRBV15 to TRBJ2-2; the TRBD2 assignment by TCRdb is unverifiable without DNA. Germline CDR1 is LNHNV and CDR2 is YYDKDF (reference sequence). This CDR3 region has 19 residues. The CDR3: CATSRPLATSGSPPGELFF.

This chain joins TRBV7-6 and TRBJ1-6; TCRdb reports TRBD1, a call that lacks DNA to check it against. The CDR3 is 16 residues long. Per the germline V gene, CDR1 is SGHVS and CDR2 is FNYEAQ. The chain's CDR3 is CASSAVPARGYSPLHF.

The chain joins TRBV15 to TRBJ2-5; there is no DNA to check the TCRdb D call of TRBD2. The CDR3 is 15 residues long. Germline V gives CDR1 LNHNV, CDR2 YYDKDF (reference sequence). CDR3 region: CATSRDTSGAETQYF.

The chain joins TRBV6-1 to TRBJ2-1; TCRdb proposes TRBD2, but this gene call is untestable without DNA. CDR1 is MNHNS and CDR2 is SASEGT in the germline V gene. The CDR3 extends over 18 amino acids. This CDR3 is CASSTGTSGGLALNEQFF.

J is TRBJ2-5 and V is TRBV7-9. The CDR3 sequence is 13 residues long. The germline V gene encodes CDR1 SEHNR and CDR2 FQNEAQ (reference sequence). The chain's CDR3 is CASSPARQETQYF.

This sequence joins TRBV4-2 and TRBJ1-4; with no DNA, the TCRdb D assignment of TRBD1 cannot be verified. There are 15 residues in the CDR3. CDR1 is LGHNA, CDR2 YNFKEQ, per germline. Here the CDR3 reads CASRTDGQINEKLFF.

The rearrangement links TRBV7-2 to TRBJ1-1; the TRBD1 assignment by TCRdb is unverifiable without DNA. CDR1 is SGHTA, CDR2 FQGNSA, per germline. This CDR3 region has 16 residues. CDR3 amino acids: CASSLREPTGGTEAFF.

The J gene is TRBJ2-3, the V gene TRBV20-1; the TCRdb call, TRBD1, lacks DNA for checking. From germline, CDR1 is DFQATT and CDR2 SNEGSKA (reference sequence). The CDR3 loop spans 14 amino acids. CDR3 amino acids: CSARDRAPADTQYF.

V gene TRBV20-1 combines with J gene TRBJ2-5; TCRdb designates TRBD2, a call that cannot be tested without DNA. The CDR3 is 12 amino acids. CDR1 and CDR2 (germline): DFQATT, SNEGSKA (reference sequence). CDR3 protein: CSATGEAETQYF.

This chain connects TRBV19 to TRBJ2-1. CDR3 size: 15 residues. Germline CDR1 is LNHDA and CDR2 is SQIVND (reference sequence). The CDR3 is CASSKWQTYYNEQFF. The full variable domain, its missing parts supplied by reference TRBV19 and TRBJ2-1, is DGGITQSPKYLFRKEGQNVTLSCEQNLNHDAMYWYRQDPGQGLRLIYYSQIVNDFQKGDIAEGYSVSREKKESFPLTVTSAQKNPTAFYLCASSKWQTYYNEQFFGPGTRLTVL.

The chain couples TRBV6-5 to TRBJ1-6. Looked up from germline, CDR1 is MNHEY and CDR2 is SVGAGI. The CDR3 length is 12 residues. This chain's CDR3 is CASSLRGRPLHF.

The chain combines TRBV6-1 with TRBJ2-2; checking the TCRdb D call of TRBD1 is not possible without DNA. The length of the CDR3 is 14 residues. Germline V CDR1 and CDR2: MNHNS, SASEGT. CDR3 residues: CASGVGQSTGELFF.

The genes are TRBV5-1 and TRBJ2-7. CDR3 length: 13 amino acids. Germline values: CDR1 SGHRS, CDR2 YFSETQ. This CDR3 is CASSLGLRDEQYF.

The chain recombines TRBV12-3 or TRBV12-4 with TRBJ2-7; TCRdb lists TRBD1, though no DNA is available to test this call. This CDR3 contains 13 residues. The CDR3: CASTLGGEYEQYF.

This rearrangement joins TRBV6-1 to TRBJ2-7. The length of the CDR3 is 11 residues. CDR1 is MNHNS, CDR2 SASEGT, per germline. The CDR3 region is CASSEGYEQYF.

The rearrangement joins TRBV7-2 to TRBJ2-3; TCRdb calls TRBD2, which cannot be checked without DNA. Germline CDR1 and CDR2: SGHTA and FQGNSA. The CDR3 loop spans 16 amino acids. The CDR3 loop is CASSFTSGVRTDTQYF.

The chain joins TRBV12-3 or TRBV12-4 to TRBJ2-5; TCRdb names TRBD2, which stays unverified in the absence of DNA. The CDR3 covers 13 residues. The CDR3 loop is CASSGGLGETQYF.

The chain joins TRBV29-1 to TRBJ2-1; as DNA is missing, the TRBD2 call by TCRdb cannot be tested. CDR1 is SQVTM and CDR2 is ANQGSEA in the germline V gene. This CDR3 spans 18 amino acids. CDR3 sequence: CSVEGGTSGSLTYNEQFF.

The gene calls are TRBV18 and TRBJ2-1. Germline loops: CDR1 KGHSH, CDR2 LQKENI. The CDR3 loop spans 13 amino acids. The CDR3 reads CASSPPETNEQFF.